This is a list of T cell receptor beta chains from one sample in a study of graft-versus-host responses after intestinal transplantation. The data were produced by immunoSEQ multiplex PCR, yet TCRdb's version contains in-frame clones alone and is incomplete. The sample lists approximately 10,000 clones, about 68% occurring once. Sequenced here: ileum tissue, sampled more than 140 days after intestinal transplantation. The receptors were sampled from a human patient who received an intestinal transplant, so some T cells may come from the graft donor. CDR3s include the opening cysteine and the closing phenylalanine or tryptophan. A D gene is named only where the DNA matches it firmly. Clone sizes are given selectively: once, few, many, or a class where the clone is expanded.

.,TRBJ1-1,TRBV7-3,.,TGTGCCAGCGCAGAGGGGGTCCGGGGAACTGAAGCTTTCTTT,CASAEGVRGTEAFF
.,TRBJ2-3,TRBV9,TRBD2,TGTGCCAGCAGCGTGGGGGGACTAGCTACAGATACGCAGTATTTT,CASSVGGLATDTQYF
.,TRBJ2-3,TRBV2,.,TGTGCCAGCAGTGGGCAGGGTTTCACAGATACGCAGTATTTT,CASSGQGFTDTQYF
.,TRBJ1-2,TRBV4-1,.,TGCGCCAGCAGCCAAGTGGTTCGCAGGAACGATGGCTACACCTTC,CASSQVVRRNDGYTF
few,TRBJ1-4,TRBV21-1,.,TGTGCCAGCAGCAAAGCGCTCTGGGCTACCTCTGAAAAACTGTTTTTT,CASSKALWATSEKLFF
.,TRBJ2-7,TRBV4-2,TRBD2,TGTGCCAGCAGCCAATATAATAAGGGACTAGCGGGCCCCTACGAGCAGTACTTC,CASSQYNKGLAGPYEQYF
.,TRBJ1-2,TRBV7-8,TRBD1,TGTGCCAGCGGACAGGGGGCCAACTATGGCTACACCTTC,CASGQGANYGYTF
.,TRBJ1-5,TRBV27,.,TGTGCCAGCAGACGGGGGGGGTCGTATAGCAATCAGCCCCAGCATTTT,CASRRGGSYSNQPQHF
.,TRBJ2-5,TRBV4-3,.,TGCGCCAGCAGCCAAGATCGGGGGAGAGGTGAGACCCAGTACTTC,CASSQDRGRGETQYF
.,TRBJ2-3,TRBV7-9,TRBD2,TGTGCCAGCAGCTTGGGACTAGCGGGGGGGAAAACAGATACGCAGTATTTT,CASSLGLAGGKTDTQYF
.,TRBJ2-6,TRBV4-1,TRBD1,TGCGCCAGCAGCCAAGATGGGCAGGGGGCTGGGGCCAACGTCCTGACTTTC,CASSQDGQGAGANVLTF
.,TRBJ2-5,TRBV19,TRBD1,TGTGCCAGTAGTAAGGACAGGGGAGGAGAGCAGTACTTC,CASSKDRGGEQYF
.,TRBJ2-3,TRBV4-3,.,TGCGCCAGCAGCCAAGATCGAAGGACAGATGCGGATACGCAGTATTTT,CASSQDRRTDADTQYF
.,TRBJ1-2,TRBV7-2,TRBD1,TGTGCCAGCAGACCGGGACAGTATGGCTACACCTTC,CASRPGQYGYTF
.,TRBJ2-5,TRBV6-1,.,TGTGCCAGCAGTGAAGCGGGGGGTACGGAGACCCAGTACTTC,CASSEAGGTETQYF
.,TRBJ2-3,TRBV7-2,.,TGTGCCAGCAGCTTATTTGGGCAGCGGAGCACAGATACGCAGTATTTT,CASSLFGQRSTDTQYF
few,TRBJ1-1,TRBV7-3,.,TGTGCCAGCAGCTGGGGACAGAACACTGAAGCTTTCTTT,CASSWGQNTEAFF
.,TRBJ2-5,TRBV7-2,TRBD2,TGTGCCAGCAGCTCCGGGACTAGCCTCCAAGAGACCCAGTACTTC,CASSSGTSLQETQYF
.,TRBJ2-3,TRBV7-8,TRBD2,TGTGCCAGCAGCGCCCCGACCGGTTCGCGGTGGCGGGGGACAGATACGCAGTATTTT,CASSAPTGSRWRGTDTQYF
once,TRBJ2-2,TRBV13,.,TGTGCCAGCAGCATCCCAGTGGGAAGGGACCCAGGGGCCGGGGAGCTGTTTTTT,CASSIPVGRDPGAGELFF
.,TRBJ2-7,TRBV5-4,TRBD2,TGTGCCAGCAGCCCCGTAGCGGGAGTAACCTACGAGCAGTACTTC,CASSPVAGVTYEQYF
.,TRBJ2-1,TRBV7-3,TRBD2,TGTGCCAGCAGCGCTCGGGGGGAGGCCTACAATGAGCAGTTCTTC,CASSARGEAYNEQFF
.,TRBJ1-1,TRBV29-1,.,TGCAGCGTCAGACAGACACGAGGTGAAGCTTTCTTT,CSVRQTRGEAFF
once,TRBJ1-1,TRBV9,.,TGTGCCAGCAGCGACGGAGTCACTGAAGCTTTCTTT,CASSDGVTEAFF
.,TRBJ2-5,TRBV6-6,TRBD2,TGTGCCAGCCGAGCGGGAGGGACCCAAGAGACCCAGTACTTC,CASRAGGTQETQYF
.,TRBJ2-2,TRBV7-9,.,TGTGCCAGCAGCCCCCCCCGGGGGACAGAGAACACCGGGGAGCTGTTTTTT,CASSPPRGTENTGELFF
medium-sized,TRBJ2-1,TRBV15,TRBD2,TGTGCCACGCAGAGCGGGAGTGCCTACAATGAGCAGTTCTTC,CATQSGSAYNEQFF
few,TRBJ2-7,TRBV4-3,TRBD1,TGCGCCAGCAGCCAGGACAGGGGAGACTCCTACGAGCAGTACTTC,CASSQDRGDSYEQYF
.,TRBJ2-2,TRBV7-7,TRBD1,TGTGCTAGCAGCTTACTAGGGGGCAGTACCGGGGAGCTGTTTTTT,CASSLLGGSTGELFF
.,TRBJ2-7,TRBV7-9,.,TGTGCCAGCAGCTTAGCGACAGCCTACGAGCAGTACTTC,CASSLATAYEQYF
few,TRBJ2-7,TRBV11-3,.,TGTGCCAGCAGCCCGGCTTGGGACTTATCCTACGAGCAGTACTTC,CASSPAWDLSYEQYF
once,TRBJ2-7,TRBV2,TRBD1,TGTGCCAGCAGTGAAGAAGCAGGGGGACCCTACGAGCAGTACTTC,CASSEEAGGPYEQYF
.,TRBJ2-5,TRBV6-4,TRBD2,TGTGCCAGCAGTCTAGTAGCGGGGGGGCAAGAGACCCAGTACTTC,CASSLVAGGQETQYF
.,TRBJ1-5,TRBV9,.,TGTGCCAGCAGCGCGTCGGACAGTCAGCCCCAGCATTTT,CASSASDSQPQHF
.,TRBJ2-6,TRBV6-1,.,TGTGCCAGCGGTCAGGTGTACGGGGCCAACGTCCTGACTTTC,CASGQVYGANVLTF
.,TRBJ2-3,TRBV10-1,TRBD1,TGCGCCAGCAGTGACGGGACAGGGGTAGATACGCAGTATTTT,CASSDGTGVDTQYF
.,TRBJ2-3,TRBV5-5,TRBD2,TGTGCCAGCAGCTTGGCCGTCGGGGGGTTAGATACGCAGTATTTT,CASSLAVGGLDTQYF
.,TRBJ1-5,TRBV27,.,TGTGCCAGCAGTTTATTTTTCGTCTGGGGAGCTCAGCCCCAGCATTTT,CASSLFFVWGAQPQHF
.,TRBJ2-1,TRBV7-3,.,TGTGCCAGCAGCTTACAGGGGGGAAATGAGCAGTTCTTC,CASSLQGGNEQFF
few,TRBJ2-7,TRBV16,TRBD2,TGTGCCAGCAGCCAATTTACGGGACTAGCGGGAGGCGAGCAGTACTTC,CASSQFTGLAGGEQYF
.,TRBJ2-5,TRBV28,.,TGTGCCAGCAGTTTCGAAGAGACCCAGTACTTC,CASSFEETQYF
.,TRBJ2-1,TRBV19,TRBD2,TGTGCCAGTAGTATGACAGCGGGACGGTTTGGTGAGCAGTTCTTC,CASSMTAGRFGEQFF
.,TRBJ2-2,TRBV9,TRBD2,TGTGCCAGCAGCGTAGGGAGGAGCGGGGGGCCCGGGGAGCTGTTTTTT,CASSVGRSGGPGELFF
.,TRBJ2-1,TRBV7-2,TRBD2,TGTGCCAGCAGCCCGACTAGCGGTTCACGGTACAATGAGCAGTTCTTC,CASSPTSGSRYNEQFF
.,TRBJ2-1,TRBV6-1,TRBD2,TGTGCCAGCAGCCCCGGACTAGCGGGCTCAAATGAGCAGTTCTTC,CASSPGLAGSNEQFF
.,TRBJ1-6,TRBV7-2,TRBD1,TGTGCCAGCAGCTTAACAGGGGCCCGGGATTATTCACCCCTCCACTTT,CASSLTGARDYSPLHF
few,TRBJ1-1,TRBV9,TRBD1,TGTGCCAGCAGCGGGGGACAGGAGTATGAAGCTTTCTTT,CASSGGQEYEAFF
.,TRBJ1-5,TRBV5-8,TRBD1,TGTGCCAGCAGCCGGGACAGCCGTCTGCCCCAGCATTTT,CASSRDSRLPQHF
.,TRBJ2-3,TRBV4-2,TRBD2,TGTGCCAGCAGCCAAGCGGAGAAACTAGCGGGTCTCTCTCCGGCGCAGTATTTT,CASSQAEKLAGLSPAQYF
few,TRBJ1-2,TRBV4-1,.,TGCGCCAGCAGCCAAGGAGACGGGTTATGGGGCTACACCTTC,CASSQGDGLWGYTF
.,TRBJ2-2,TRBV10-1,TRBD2,TGCGCCAGCAGCCCCGCGAAGCGGGGGTCCACCGGGGAGCTGTTTTTT,CASSPAKRGSTGELFF
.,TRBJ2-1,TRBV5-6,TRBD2,TGTGCCAGCAGCTTGGCCCCCTCGACTAGCGGATTTTACAATGAGCAGTTCTTC,CASSLAPSTSGFYNEQFF
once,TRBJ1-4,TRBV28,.,TGTGCCAGCAGCCTAGGGGGGGATGGCTCTAATGAAAAACTGTTTTTT,CASSLGGDGSNEKLFF
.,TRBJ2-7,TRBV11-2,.,TGTGCCAGCAGCTTAGAGGTCGGTGCACCCTACGAGCAGTACTTC,CASSLEVGAPYEQYF